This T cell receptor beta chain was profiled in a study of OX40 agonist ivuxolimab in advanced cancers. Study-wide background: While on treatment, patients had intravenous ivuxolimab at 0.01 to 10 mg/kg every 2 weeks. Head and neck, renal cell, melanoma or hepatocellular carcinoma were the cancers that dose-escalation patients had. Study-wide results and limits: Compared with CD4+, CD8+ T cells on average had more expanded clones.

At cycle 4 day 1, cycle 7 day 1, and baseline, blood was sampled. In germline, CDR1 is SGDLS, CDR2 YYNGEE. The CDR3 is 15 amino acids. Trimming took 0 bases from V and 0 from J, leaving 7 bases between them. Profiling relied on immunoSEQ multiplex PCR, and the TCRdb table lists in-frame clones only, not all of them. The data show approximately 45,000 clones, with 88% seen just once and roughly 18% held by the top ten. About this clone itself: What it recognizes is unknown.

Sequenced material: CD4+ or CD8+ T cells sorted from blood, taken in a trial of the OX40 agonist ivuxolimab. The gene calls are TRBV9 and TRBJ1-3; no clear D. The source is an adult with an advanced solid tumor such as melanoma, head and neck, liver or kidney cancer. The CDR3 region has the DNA TGTGCCAGCAGCGTAGGTCGGAGCTCTGGAAACACCATATATTTT. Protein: CASSVGRSSGNTIYF.